This T cell receptor (beta chain) was sequenced in a study of type 1 and type 2 diabetes patients. The study, taken as a whole, reports: In type 2 diabetes, highly-expanded CD4+ clones took a median 3.9% of reads. Age and gender were not matched between study groups, possibly biasing interpretation.

About this clonotype itself: As yet, its antigen is unknown. The junction differs from germline at one of its ends, possibly a read error.

Germline CDR1 reads WNHNN; CDR2 reads SYGVQD (reference sequence). The CDR3 sequence is 16 residues long. Amplification started from genomic DNA. Amplification of the beta chain CDR3 used 30 forward and 13 reverse multiplex primers. A single record per CDR3 protein comes from TCRdb applying MiXCR to the multiplex PCR reads. This table has 280,000 or so distinct CDR3 sequences, roughly 50% appearing once. Sequenced input: peripheral blood mononuclear cells (PBMCs). The clonotype originates from a man aged 18 to 30 with type 2 diabetes. The chain is built from TRBV10-1 and TRBJ2-7; 11 bases agree with TRBD2. The CDR3 spells CASGELAGVQSYEQYF. Here the CDR3 DNA reads TGCGCCAGCGGTGAACTAGCGGGGGTCCAATCCTACGAGCAGTACTTC.